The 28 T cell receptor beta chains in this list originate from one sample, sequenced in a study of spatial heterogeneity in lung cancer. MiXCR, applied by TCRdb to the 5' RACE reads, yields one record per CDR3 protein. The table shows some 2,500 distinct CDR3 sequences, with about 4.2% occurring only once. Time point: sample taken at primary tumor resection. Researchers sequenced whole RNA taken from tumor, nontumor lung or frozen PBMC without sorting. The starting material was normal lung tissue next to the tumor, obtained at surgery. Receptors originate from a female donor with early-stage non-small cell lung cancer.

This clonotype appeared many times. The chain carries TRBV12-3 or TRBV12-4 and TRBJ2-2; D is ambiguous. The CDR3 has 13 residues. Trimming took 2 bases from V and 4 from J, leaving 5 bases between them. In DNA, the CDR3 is TGTGCCAGCAGTTTAAGAAGCACCGGGGAGCTGTTTTTT. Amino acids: CASSLRSTGELFF.

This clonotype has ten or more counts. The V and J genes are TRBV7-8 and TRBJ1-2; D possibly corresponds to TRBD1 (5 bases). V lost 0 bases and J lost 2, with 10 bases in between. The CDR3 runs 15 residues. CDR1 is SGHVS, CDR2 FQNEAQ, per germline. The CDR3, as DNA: TGTGCCAGCAGCTTAGCGGGGGGGTCCAACTATGGCTACACCTTC. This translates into CASSLAGGSNYGYTF.

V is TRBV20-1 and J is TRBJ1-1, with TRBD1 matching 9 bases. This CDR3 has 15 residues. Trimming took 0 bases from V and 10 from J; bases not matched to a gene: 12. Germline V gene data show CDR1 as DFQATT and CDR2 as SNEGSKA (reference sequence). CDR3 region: CSAREVGQGGRGAFF. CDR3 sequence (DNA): TGCAGTGCTAGAGAGGTGGGACAGGGTGGACGGGGAGCTTTCTTT.

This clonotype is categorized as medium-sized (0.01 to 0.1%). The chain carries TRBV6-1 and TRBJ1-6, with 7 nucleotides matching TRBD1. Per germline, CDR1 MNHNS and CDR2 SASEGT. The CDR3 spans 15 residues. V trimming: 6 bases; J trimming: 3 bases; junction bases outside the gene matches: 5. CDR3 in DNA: TGTGCCAGCAGAAACCGGACAGGCTATAATTCACCCCTCCACTTT. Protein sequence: CASRNRTGYNSPLHF.

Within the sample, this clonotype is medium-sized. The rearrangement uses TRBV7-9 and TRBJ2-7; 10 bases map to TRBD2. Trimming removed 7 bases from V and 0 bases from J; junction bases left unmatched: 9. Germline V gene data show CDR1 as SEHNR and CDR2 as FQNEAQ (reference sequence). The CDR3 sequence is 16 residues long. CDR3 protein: CASTNAGTSVSYEQYF. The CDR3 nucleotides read TGTGCCAGCACCAACGCCGGGACTAGCGTCTCCTACGAGCAGTACTTC.

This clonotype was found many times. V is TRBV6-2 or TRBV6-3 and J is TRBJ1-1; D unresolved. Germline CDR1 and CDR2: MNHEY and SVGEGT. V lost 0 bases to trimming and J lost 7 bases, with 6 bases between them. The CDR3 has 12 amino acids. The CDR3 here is CASSYSKLEAFF. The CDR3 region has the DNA TGTGCCAGCAGTTACTCGAAGCTTGAAGCTTTCTTT.

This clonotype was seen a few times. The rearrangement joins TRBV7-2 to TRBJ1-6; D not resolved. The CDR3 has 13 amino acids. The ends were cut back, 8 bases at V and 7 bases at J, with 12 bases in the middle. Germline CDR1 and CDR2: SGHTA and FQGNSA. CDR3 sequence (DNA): TGTGCCAGCTCCCAGGCTAGGAATTCACCCCTCCACTTT. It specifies CASSQARNSPLHF.

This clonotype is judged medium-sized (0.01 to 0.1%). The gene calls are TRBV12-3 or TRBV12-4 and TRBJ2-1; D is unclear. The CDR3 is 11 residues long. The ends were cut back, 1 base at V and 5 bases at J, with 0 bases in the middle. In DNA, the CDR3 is TGTGCCAGCAGTTTAGACAATGAGCAGTTCTTC. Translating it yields CASSLDNEQFF.

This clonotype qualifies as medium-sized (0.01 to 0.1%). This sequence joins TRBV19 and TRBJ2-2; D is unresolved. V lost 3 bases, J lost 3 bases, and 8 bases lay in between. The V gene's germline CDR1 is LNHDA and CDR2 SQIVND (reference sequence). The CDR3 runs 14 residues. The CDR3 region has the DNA TGTGCCAGTAGTATCTTCGGTGACACCGGGGAGCTGTTTTTT. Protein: CASSIFGDTGELFF.

The CDR3 is CASSSSRTVNEQFF. The CDR3, as DNA: TGTGCCAGCAGCTCATCACGGACAGTAAATGAGCAGTTCTTC. This chain connects TRBV7-2 to TRBJ2-1; possibly TRBD1 for D (6 bases). The CDR3 sequence is 14 residues long. Trimming pared 4 bases from V and 7 bases from J, leaving 14 bases between. The V gene's germline CDR1 is SGHTA and CDR2 FQGNSA.

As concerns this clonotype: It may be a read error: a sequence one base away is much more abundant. This chain's CDR3 is CASRLAGGPQNIQYF. Written as DNA, the CDR3 is TGTGCCAGCAGATTAGCGGGAGGGCCCCAAAACATTCAGTACTTC. The chain has TRBV12-3 or TRBV12-4 and TRBJ2-4; TRBD2 matches at 11 bases. The CDR3 runs to 15 residues.

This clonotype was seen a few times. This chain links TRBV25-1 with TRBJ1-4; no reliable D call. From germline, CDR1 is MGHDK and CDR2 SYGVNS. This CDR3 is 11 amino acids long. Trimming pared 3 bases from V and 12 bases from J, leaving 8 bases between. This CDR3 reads CASSDGQQLFF. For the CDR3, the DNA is TGTGCCAGCAGTGACGGCCAACAACTGTTTTTT.

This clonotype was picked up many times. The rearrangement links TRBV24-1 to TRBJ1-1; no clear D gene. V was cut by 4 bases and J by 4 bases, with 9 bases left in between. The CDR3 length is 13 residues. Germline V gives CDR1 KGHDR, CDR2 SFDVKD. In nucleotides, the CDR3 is TGTGCCACCAGTGACTCCCACATCACTGAAGCTTTCTTT. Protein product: CATSDSHITEAFF.

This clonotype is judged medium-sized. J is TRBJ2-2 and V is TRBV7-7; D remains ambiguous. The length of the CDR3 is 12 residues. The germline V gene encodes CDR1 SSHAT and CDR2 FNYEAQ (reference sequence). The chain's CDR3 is CAFSPNTGELFF. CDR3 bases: TGTGCTTTCTCCCCTAACACCGGGGAGCTGTTTTTT.

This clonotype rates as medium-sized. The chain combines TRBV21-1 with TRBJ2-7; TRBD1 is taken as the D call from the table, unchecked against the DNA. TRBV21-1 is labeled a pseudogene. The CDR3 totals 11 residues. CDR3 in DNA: TGTGCCACAGTACAGGCCTACGAGCAGTACTTC. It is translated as CATVQAYEQYF.

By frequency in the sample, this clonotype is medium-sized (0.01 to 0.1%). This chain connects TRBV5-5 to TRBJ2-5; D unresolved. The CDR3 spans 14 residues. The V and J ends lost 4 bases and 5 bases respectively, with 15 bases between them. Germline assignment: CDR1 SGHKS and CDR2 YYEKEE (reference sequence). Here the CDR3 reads CASSPPFQAETQYF. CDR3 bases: TGTGCCAGCAGCCCCCCTTTTCAGGCGGAGACCCAGTACTTC. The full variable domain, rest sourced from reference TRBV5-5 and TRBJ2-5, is DAGVTQSPTHLIKTRGQQVTLRCSPISGHKSVSWYQQVLGQGPQFIFQYYEKEERGRGNFPDRFSARQFPNYSSELNVNALLLGDSALYLCASSPPFQAETQYFGPGTRLLVL.

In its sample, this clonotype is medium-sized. The CDR3 protein is CASSLSTPGANVLTF. CDR3 nucleotide sequence: TGTGCCAGCAGCCTGTCGACCCCTGGGGCCAACGTCCTGACTTTC. This chain joins TRBV5-5 and TRBJ2-6, with D unclear. CDR1 is SGHKS and CDR2 is YYEKEE in the germline V gene (reference sequence). The V and J ends lost 4 bases and 2 bases respectively, with 10 bases between them. The length of the CDR3 is 15 residues.

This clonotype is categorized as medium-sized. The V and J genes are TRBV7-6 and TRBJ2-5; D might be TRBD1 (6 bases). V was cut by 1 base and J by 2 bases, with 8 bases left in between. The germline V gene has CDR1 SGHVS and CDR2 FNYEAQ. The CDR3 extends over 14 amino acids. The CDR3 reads CASSLGQVQETQYF. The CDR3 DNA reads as TGTGCCAGCAGCTTAGGACAGGTACAAGAGACCCAGTACTTC. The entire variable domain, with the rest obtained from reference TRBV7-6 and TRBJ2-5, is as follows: GAGVSQSPRYKVTKRGQDVALRCDPISGHVSLYWYRQALGQGPEFLTYFNYEAQQDKSGLPNDRFSAERPEGSISTLTIQRTEQRDSAMYRCASSLGQVQETQYFGPGTRLLVL.

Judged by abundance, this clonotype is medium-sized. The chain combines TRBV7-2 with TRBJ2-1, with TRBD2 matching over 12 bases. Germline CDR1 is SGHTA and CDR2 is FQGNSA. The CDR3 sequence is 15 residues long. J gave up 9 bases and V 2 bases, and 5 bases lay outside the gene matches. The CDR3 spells CASSLTPSGRVEQFF. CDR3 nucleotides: TGTGCCAGCAGCTTAACGCCTAGCGGGAGGGTTGAGCAGTTCTTC.

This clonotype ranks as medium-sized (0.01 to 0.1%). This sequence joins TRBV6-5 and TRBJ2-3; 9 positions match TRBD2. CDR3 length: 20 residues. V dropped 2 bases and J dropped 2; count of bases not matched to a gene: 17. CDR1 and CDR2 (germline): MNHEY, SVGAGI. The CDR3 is CASSYASGSGGTYSTDTQYF. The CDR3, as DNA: TGTGCCAGCAGTTACGCCTCGGGGAGCGGGGGGACCTACTCCACAGATACGCAGTATTTT.

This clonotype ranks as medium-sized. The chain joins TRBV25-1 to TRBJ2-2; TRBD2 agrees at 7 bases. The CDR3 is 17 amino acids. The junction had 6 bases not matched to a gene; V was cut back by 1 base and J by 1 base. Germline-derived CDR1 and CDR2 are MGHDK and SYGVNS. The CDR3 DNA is TGTGCCAGCAGTGAATTGGGAGGGTTTATGAACACCGGGGAGCTGTTTTTT. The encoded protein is CASSELGGFMNTGELFF.

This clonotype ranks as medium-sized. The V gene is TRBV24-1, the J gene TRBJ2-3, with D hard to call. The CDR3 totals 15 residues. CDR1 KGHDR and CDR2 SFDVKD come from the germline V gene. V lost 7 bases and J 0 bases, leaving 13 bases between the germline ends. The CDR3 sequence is CATRGGISSTDTQYF. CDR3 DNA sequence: TGTGCCACCAGGGGTGGGATTTCTAGCACAGATACGCAGTATTTT.

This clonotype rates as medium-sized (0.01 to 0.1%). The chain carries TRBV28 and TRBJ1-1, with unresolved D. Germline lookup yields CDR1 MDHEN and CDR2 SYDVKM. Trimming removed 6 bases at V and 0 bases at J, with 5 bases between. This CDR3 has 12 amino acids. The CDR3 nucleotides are TGTGCCAGCAGAGACATGAACACTGAAGCTTTCTTT. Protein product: CASRDMNTEAFF.

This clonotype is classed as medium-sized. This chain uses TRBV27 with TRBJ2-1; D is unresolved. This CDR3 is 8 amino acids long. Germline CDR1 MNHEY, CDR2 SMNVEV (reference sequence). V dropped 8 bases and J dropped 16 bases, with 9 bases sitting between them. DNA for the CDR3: TGTGCCAGCTATCTGAGATTCTTC. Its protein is CASYLRFF.

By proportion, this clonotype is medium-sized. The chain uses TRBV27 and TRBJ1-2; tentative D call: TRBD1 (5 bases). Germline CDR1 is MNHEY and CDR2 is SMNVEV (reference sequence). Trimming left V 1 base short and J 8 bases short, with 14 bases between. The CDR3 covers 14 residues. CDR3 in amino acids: CASSLYGTQHGYTF. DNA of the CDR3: TGTGCCAGCAGTTTATACGGGACGCAACACGGCTACACCTTC.

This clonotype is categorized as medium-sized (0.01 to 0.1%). The CDR3 bases are TGCAGCGTTGTGGAGGACAGGGGTACAGAGACCCAGTACTTC. It is translated as CSVVEDRGTETQYF. The gene calls are TRBV29-1 and TRBJ2-5, with TRBD1 matching 9 bases. CDR1 SQVTM and CDR2 ANQGSEA come from the germline V gene. The CDR3 is 14 residues long. V shed 4 bases, J shed 4 bases, and the junction held 7 bases outside the gene matches. The entire variable domain, with the rest obtained from reference TRBV29-1 and TRBJ2-5, is as follows: SAVISQKPSRDICQRGTSLTIQCQVDSQVTMMFWYRQQPGQSLTLIATANQGSEATYESGFVIDKFPISRPNLTFSTLTVSNMSPEDSSIYLCSVVEDRGTETQYFGPGTRLLVL.

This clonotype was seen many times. This CDR3 reads CASSLEANYNEQFF. DNA for the CDR3: TGTGCCAGCAGCTTAGAAGCTAACTACAATGAGCAGTTCTTC. This chain joins TRBV7-2 and TRBJ2-1, with D unclear. The germline V gene has CDR1 SGHTA and CDR2 FQGNSA. The CDR3 sequence is 14 residues long. V gave up 1 base and J gave up 3 bases, with 7 bases separating them.

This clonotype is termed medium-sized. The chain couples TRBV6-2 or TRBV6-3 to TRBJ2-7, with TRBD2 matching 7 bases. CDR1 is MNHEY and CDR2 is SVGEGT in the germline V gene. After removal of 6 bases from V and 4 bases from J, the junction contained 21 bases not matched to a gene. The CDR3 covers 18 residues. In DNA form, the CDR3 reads TGTGCCAGCAGCCACCACCCTTCCGACGGACTAGTCGTATACGAGCAGTACTTC. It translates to CASSHHPSDGLVVYEQYF.